The clone carrying this T cell receptor beta chain was observed once. Trimming stripped 5 bases from V and 3 bases from J, with 14 bases between. Germline lookup yields CDR1 ENHRY and CDR2 SYGVKD. The CDR3 spans 15 residues. Only in-frame clones appear in the TCRdb table, and some are missing; sequencing was by immunoSEQ multiplex PCR. The sample yields around 200,000 clones, approximately 90% seen once. This sample was included in a study of blood T cell repertoires in COVID-19. Sequencing was carried out using peripheral blood. This clonotype was sampled from a woman aged 18-30 years who had recovered from COVID-19. The V gene is TRBV10-3, the J gene TRBJ2-1; possibly TRBD2 for D (6 bases). The CDR3 DNA is TGTGCCATCAGTAGACCGGGAGCAGACTACAATGAGCAGTTCTTC. Its translation is CAISRPGADYNEQFF.